This T cell receptor beta chain was retrieved from a study of blood T cells in healthy people across ages. Through a sample-barcoded 5' primer and a J-beta primer mix, a second PCR was run for about 7 to 12 cycles. TCRdb reprocessed the 5' RACE reads with MiXCR, giving one entry per CDR3 protein. The repertoire holds 700,000 or so distinct CDR3 sequences, 20% to 25% seen once, with 22% in the top ten. Sequenced sample: blood. This clonotype was sampled from a man between 65 and 85 years old in good health.

The CDR3 DNA is TGTGCCAGCAGTTACTCGCGGGGGGCGAGCACTGAAGCTTTCTTT. Encoded protein: CASSYSRGASTEAFF. The rearrangement links TRBV6-5 to TRBJ1-1; D may be TRBD1 (6 bases). The CDR3 spans 15 residues. Between the trimmed V and J ends, which lost 0 bases and 4 bases, there was a span of 12 bases. CDR1 and CDR2 from the germline V gene are MNHEY and SVGAGI.